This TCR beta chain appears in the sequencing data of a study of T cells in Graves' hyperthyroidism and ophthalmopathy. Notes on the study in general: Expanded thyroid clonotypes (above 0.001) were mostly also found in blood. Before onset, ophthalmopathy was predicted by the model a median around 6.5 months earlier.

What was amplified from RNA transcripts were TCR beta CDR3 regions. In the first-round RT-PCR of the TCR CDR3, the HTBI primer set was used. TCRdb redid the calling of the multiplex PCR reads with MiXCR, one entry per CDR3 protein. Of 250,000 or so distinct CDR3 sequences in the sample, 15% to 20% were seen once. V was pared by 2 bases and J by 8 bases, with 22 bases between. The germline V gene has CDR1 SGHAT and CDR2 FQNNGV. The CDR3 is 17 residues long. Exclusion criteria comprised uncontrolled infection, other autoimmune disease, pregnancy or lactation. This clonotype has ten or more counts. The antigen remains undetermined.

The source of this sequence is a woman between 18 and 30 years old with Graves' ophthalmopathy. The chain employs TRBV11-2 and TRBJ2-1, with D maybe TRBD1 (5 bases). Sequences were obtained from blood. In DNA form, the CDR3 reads TGTGCCAGCAGCTTATTAATCGCGGACACCCCTAGGGATGAGCAGTTCTTC. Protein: CASSLLIADTPRDEQFF. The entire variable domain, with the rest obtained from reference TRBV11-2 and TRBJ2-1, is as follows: EAGVAQSPRYKIIEKRQSVAFWCNPISGHATLYWYQQILGQGPKLLIQFQNNGVVDDSQLPKDRFSAERLKGVDSTLKIQPAKLEDSAVYLCASSLLIADTPRDEQFFGPGTRLTVL.